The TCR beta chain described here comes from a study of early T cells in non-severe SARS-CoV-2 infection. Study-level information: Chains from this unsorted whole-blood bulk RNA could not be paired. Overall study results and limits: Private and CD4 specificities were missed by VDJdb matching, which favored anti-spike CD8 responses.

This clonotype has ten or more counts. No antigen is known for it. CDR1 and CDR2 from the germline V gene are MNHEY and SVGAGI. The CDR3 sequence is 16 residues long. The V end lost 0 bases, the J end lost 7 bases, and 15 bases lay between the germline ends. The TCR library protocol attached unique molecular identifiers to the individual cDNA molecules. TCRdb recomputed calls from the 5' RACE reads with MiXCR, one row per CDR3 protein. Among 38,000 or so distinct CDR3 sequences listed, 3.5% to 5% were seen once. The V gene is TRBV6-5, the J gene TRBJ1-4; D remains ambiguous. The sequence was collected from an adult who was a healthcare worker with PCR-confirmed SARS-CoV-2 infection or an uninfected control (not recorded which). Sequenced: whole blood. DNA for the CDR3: TGTGCCAGCAGTTACTCTTTTTCCCTCGGCGGTGAAAAACTGTTTTTT. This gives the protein CASSYSFSLGGEKLFF.